This T cell receptor (beta chain) was sequenced for a study of blood T cell repertoires in COVID-19. Study details: PBMCs, B-cell-depleted T cells, or T cells were the source of the cDNA or gDNA that made up the material.

Per the authors' pipeline: Amplification with reference gene primers provided the estimates of nucleated cell counts. Using immunoSEQ multiplex PCR, the repertoire was profiled, and TCRdb retains in-frame clones only, with some absent. The D gene and trimming were derived from the DNA, and the V and J assignments and clone size from that table. The sample records roughly 77,000 clones, over 70% being singletons. The sequencing sample was made of peripheral blood. This TCR came from a human donor in a cohort sampled during active COVID-19.

The CDR3 nucleotides are TGTGCCAGCAGTGAAGCGCTGAGACAGGGGTACACTGAAGCTTTCTTT. Translated: CASSEALRQGYTEAFF. V gene TRBV6-1 combines with J gene TRBJ1-1; 8 nucleotides align to TRBD1. Per germline, CDR1 MNHNS and CDR2 SASEGT. This CDR3 spans 16 amino acids. V shed 0 bases, J shed 3 bases, and the junction held 6 bases outside the gene matches.